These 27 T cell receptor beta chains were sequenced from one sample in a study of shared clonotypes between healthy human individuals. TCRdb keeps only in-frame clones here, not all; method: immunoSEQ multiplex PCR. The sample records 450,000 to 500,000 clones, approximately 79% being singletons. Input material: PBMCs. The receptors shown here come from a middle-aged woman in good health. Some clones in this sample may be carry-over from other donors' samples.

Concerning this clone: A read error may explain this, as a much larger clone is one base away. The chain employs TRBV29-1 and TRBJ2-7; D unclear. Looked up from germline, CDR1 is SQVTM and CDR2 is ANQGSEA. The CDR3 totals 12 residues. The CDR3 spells CSVGSGGHERYF. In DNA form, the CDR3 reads TGCAGCGTTGGGAGTGGTGGGCACGAGCGGTACTTC.

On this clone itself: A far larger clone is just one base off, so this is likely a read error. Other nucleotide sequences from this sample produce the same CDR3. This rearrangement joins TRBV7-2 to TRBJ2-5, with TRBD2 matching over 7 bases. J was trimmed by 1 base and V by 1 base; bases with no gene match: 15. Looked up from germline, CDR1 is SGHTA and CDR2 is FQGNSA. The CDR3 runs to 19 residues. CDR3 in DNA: TGTGCCAGCAGCTTAGGTGGGCGGACCAGCGGGGTTGTCCAAGAGACCCAGTACTTC. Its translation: CASSLGGRTSGVVQETQYF.

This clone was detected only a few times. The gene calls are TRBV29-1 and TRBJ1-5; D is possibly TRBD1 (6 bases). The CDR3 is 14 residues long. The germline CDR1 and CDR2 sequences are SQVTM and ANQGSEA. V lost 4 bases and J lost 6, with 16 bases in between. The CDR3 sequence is CSVAPSGVGQPQHF. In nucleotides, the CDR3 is TGCAGCGTTGCCCCGTCAGGGGTAGGTCAGCCCCAGCATTTT.

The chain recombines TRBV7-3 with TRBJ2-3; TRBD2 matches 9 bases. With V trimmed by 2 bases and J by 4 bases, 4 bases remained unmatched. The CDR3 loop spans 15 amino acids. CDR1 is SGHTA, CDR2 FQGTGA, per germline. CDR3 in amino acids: CASSLAGGPPDTQYF. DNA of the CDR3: TGTGCCAGCAGCTTAGCGGGAGGGCCACCAGATACGCAGTATTTT.

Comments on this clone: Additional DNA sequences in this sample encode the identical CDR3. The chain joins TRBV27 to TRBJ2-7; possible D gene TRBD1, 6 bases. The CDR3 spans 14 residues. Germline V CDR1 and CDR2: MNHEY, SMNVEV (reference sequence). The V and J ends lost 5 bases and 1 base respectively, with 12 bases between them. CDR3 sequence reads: CASSLRDTSYEQYF. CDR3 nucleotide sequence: TGTGCCAGCAGTCTCCGGGACACTTCCTACGAGCAGTACTTC.

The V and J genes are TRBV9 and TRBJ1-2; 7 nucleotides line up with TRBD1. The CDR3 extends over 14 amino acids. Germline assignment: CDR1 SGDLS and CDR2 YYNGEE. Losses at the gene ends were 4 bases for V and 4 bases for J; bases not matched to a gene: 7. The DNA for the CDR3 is TGTGCCAGCAGCCCGACAGGGTCGATCTATGGCTACACCTTC. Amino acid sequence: CASSPTGSIYGYTF.

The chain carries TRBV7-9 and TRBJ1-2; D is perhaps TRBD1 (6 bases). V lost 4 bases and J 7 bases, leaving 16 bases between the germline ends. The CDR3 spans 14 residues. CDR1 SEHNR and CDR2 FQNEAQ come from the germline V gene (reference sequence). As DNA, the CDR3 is TGTGCCAGCAGCTATTCCGGGACATCTATTGGCTACACCTTC. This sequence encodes CASSYSGTSIGYTF.

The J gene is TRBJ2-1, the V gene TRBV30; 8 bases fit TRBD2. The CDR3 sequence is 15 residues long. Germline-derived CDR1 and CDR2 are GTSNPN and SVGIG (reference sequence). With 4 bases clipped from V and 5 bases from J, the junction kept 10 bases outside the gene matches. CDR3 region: CAWTARGGLHNEQFF. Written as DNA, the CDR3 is TGTGCCTGGACCGCCCGGGGGGGCCTACACAATGAGCAGTTCTTC.

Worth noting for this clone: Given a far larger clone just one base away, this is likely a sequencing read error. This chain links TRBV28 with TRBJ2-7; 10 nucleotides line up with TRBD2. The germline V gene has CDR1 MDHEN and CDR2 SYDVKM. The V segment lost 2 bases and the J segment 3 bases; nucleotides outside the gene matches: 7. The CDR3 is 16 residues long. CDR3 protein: CASSLEWTSGYYEQYF. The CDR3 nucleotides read TGTGCCAGCAGTTTAGAATGGACTAGCGGATACTACGAGCAGTACTTC.

The CDR3 coding sequence is TGCAGCGTTGAGGCAGGTGGGAACACTGAAGCTTTCTTT. It yields the protein CSVEAGGNTEAFF. This chain uses TRBV29-1 with TRBJ1-1; D gene uncertain. The CDR3 length is 13 residues. The ends were cut back, 3 bases at V and 1 base at J, with 9 bases in the middle. CDR1 SQVTM and CDR2 ANQGSEA come from the germline V gene.

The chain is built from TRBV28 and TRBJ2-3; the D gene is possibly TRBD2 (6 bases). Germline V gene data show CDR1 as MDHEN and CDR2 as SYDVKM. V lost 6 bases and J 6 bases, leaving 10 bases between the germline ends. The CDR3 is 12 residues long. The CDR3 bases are TGTGCCAGCAGCATGCTAGCGGATACGCAGTATTTT. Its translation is CASSMLADTQYF.

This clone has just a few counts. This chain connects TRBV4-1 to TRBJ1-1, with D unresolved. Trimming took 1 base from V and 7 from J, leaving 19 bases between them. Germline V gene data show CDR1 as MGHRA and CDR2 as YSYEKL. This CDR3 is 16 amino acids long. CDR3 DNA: TGCGCCAGCAGCCAAGTCGACCTCGTAACATGGGGTGAAGCTTTCTTT. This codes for CASSQVDLVTWGEAFF.

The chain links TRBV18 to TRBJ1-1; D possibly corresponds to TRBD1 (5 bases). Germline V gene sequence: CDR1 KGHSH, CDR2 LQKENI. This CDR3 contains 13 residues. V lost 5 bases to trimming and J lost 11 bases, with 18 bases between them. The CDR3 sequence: CASSFDSFLGAFF. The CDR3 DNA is TGTGCCAGCTCATTCGACAGCTTTTTGGGGGCTTTCTTT.

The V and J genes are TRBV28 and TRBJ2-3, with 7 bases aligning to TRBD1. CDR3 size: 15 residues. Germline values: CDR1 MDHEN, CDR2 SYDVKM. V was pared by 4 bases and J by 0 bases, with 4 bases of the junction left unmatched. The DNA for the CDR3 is TGTGCCAGCAGTTCCCCGACAGGGAGCACAGATACGCAGTATTTT. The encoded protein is CASSSPTGSTDTQYF.

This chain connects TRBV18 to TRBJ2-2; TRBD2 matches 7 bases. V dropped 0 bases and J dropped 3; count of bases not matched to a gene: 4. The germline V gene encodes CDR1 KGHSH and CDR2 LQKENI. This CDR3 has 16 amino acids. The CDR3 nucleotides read TGTGCCAGCTCACCACCGGGGAGGGTCGACACCGGGGAGCTGTTTTTT. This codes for CASSPPGRVDTGELFF.

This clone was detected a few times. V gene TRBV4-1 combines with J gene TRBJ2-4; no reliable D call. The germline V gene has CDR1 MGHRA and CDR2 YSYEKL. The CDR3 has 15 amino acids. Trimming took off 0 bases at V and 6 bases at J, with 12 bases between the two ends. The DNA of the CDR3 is TGCGCCAGCAGCCAAGAGGAGTACGGAAGAAACATTCAGTACTTC. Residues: CASSQEEYGRNIQYF.

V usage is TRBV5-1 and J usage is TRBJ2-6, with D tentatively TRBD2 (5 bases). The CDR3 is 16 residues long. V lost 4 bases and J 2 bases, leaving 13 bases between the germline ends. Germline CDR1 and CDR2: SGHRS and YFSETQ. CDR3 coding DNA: TGCGCCAGCAGCCCGGGGTGGGGAACTGGGGCCAACGTCCTGACTTTC. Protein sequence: CASSPGWGTGANVLTF.

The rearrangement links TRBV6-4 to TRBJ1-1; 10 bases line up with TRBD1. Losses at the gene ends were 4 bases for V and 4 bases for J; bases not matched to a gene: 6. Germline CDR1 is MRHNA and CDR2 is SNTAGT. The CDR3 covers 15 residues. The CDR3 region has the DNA TGTGCCAGCAGTGTCCAGACAGGGGGCATCACTGAAGCTTTCTTT. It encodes CASSVQTGGITEAFF.

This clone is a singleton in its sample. The CDR3 protein is CASSQVGGEAFF. CDR3 in DNA: TGCGCCAGCAGCCAAGTCGGGGGTGAAGCTTTCTTT. The V gene is TRBV4-1, the J gene TRBJ1-1; TRBD1 might be the D (5 bases). Germline CDR1 reads MGHRA; CDR2 reads YSYEKL. The germline V and J ends were trimmed by 1 base and 7 bases, with 7 bases remaining between them. The CDR3 covers 12 residues.

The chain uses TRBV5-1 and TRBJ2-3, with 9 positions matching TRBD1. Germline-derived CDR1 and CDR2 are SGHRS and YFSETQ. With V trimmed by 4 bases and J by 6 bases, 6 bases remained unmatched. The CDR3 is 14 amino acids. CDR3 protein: CASSGRTGADTQYF. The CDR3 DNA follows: TGCGCCAGCAGCGGACGGACAGGGGCTGATACGCAGTATTTT.

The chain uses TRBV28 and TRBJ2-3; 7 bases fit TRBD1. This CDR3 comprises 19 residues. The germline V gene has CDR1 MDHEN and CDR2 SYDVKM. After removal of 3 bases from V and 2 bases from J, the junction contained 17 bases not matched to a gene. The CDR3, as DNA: TGTGCCAGCAGTTTTACAGGGGTCTACCCTAGCTTCAACACAGATACGCAGTATTTT. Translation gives CASSFTGVYPSFNTDTQYF.

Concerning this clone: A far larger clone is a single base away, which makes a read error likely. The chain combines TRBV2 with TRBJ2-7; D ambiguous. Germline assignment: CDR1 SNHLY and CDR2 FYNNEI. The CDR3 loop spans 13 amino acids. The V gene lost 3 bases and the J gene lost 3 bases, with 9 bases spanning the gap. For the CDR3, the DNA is TGTGCCAGCAGTGACGTGTTCTACTACGAGCAGTACTTC. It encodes CASSDVFYYEQYF.

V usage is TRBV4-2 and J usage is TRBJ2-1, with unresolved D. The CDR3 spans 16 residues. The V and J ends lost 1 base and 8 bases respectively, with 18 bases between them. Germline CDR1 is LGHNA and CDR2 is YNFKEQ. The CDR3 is CASSQATTTISDEQFF. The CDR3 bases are TGTGCCAGCAGCCAAGCGACAACGACGATATCGGATGAGCAGTTCTTC.

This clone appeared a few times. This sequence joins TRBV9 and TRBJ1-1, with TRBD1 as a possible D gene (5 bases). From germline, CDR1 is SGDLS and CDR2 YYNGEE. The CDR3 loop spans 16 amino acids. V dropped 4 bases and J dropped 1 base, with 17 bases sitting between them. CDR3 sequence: CASSRGQGLGNTEAFF. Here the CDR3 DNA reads TGTGCCAGCAGCCGAGGGCAGGGATTGGGGAACACTGAAGCTTTCTTT. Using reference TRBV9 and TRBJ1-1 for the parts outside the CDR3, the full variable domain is DSGVTQTPKHLITATGQRVTLRCSPRSGDLSVYWYQQSLDQGLQFLIQYYNGEERAKGNILERFSAQQFPDLHSELNLSSLELGDSALYFCASSRGQGLGNTEAFFGQGTRLTVV.

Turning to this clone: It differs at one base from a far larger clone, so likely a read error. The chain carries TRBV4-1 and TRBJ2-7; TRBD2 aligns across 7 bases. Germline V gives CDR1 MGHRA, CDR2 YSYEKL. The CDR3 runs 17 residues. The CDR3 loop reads CASSLITGTTLSYGQYF. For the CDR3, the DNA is TGCGCCAGCAGCCTAATTACCGGGACTACCCTTTCCTACGGGCAGTACTTC.

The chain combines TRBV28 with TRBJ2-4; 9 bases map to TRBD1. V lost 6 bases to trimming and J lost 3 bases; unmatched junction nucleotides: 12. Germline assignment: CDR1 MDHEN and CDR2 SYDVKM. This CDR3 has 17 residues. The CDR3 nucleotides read TGTGCCAGCAGCTACCCGTCCGGGACAGGGTACAAAAACATTCAGTACTTC. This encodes CASSYPSGTGYKNIQYF.

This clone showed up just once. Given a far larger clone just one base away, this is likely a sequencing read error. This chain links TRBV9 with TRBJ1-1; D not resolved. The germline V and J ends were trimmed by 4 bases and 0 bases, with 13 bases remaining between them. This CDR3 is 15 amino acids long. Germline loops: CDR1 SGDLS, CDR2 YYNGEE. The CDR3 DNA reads TGTGCCAGCAGCCCTCGCCCCTGGCTGAACACTGAAGCTTTCTTT. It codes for CASSPRPWLNTEAFF.